Reported below is one TCR beta chain. Its specific antigen is unknown. Within one base of it there is no much larger clone, and no base qualities were kept. The data belong to a study of T cells in Graves' hyperthyroidism and ophthalmopathy (dated by TCRdb to between 2018 and 2020). At the level of the whole study: Peripheral blood was sampled at the time of initial diagnosis, prior to any treatment. TCR V-J signatures able to tell the groups apart were searched for in a discovery cohort of 100 patients, of whom 43 had Graves' ophthalmopathy and around 56 had stable Graves' hyperthyroidism. Prospective prediction of ophthalmopathy was tested in an independent validation cohort of fewer than 20 hyperthyroidism patients and roughly 16 patients who later progressed to ophthalmopathy. The 90 to 100 discovery patients were randomly divided into training and test sets at a 7:3 ratio. In several Graves' hyperthyroidism patients, the study also compared T-cell repertoires from thyroid tissue with T-cell repertoires from blood. Following sampling, methimazole starting at 30 mg daily was given to hyperthyroidism patients, and high-dose intravenous methylprednisolone was given to ophthalmopathy patients. The paper reports TCR Vbeta CDR3 sequencing of roughly 140 peripheral blood samples: some 41 ophthalmopathy, fewer than 80 hyperthyroidism and around 17 progressor patients. Overall study outcomes, separate from this receptor: Most expanded thyroid clonotypes (frequency above 0.001) were also detected in blood, suggesting blood repertoires may reflect thyroid immune responses. Sample size was not statistically predetermined, and investigators were not blinded to group allocation. In validation, the model predicted progression to ophthalmopathy with over 60% sensitivity and over 72% specificity, a median of 6.5 months before onset. In cross-validation, a model built on a 13 V-J signature told ophthalmopathy apart from stable hyperthyroidism with 85% to 90% sensitivity and about 81% specificity, and in testing the same model reached 80%/75%.

The TCR beta CDR3 regions were amplified from the RNA transcripts. A first-round RT-PCR of the TCR CDR3 used the HTBI primer set with the Qiagen OneStep RT-PCR kit. The libraries were constructed in a second round of multiplex PCR and then size-selected and purified. Libraries were sequenced paired-end with 100 bp reads on an Illumina HiSeq2000. The authors' pipeline ran thus. SOAPnuke was used to process the raw data, throwing out any read that contained adapters or uncalled bases, had a mean Phred below 15, or lacked an exact constant-primer or identifier match. High-quality paired reads were merged using COPE v1.2.5, and each unique nucleotide sequence was defined as a clonotype. MiTCR v1.1 was used to align clonotypes to the IMGT TRBV, TRBD and TRBJ reference segments. Only V-J combinations with frequency above 0.0001, covering about 99% of repertoires, were analysed. The TCS score was defined as the ratio of F50 (clonal expansion) to E x V (chaos), calculated using BLOSUM62-based TCRdist between CDR3 peptides within each V-J. Welch's t-statistics and random forest reduced some 510 V-J features to about 12, which were used in a naive Bayes classifier (R e1071). The public reads were reprocessed in TCRdb via fastp at Q25 and MiXCR, keeping in-frame beta chains. CDR3 protein duplicates are merged, each entry listing the most common genes and DNA. In this record, the V and J calls reflect TCRdb's handling and not the investigators' own analysis. For this sample the table gives hundreds of thousands of distinct CDR3 sequences, of which less than 25% were detected only once. The top ten constitute over 30% of the sample.

Ophthalmopathy patients had moderately to severely active disease, Clinical Activity Score of at least 3, NOSPECS grade of at least 4, and duration under 3 months. Exclusion was applied to patients with uncontrolled infections, other autoimmune diseases, pregnancy or lactation. Diagnoses were established on the basis of clinical symptoms, serum thyroxine and TRAb, thyroid ultrasound, and orbital computed tomography. PBMCs were separated from about 10 ml of fresh peripheral blood using Ficoll-Paque density gradient centrifugation. Total RNA was extracted using Trizol reagent, and RNA quality was assessed on an Agilent 2100 Bioanalyzer. Sequencing was carried out using blood. The clonotype comes from a man aged 30 to 39 with Graves' ophthalmopathy.

DNA sequence: TGTGCCAGCAGTCTGGGACTAGCGGGAGGGGGGCAGTTCTTC. Its translation is CASSLGLAGGGQFF. The receptor chain draws on TRBV6-1 and TRBJ2-1; TRBD2 aligns with 16 central bases. The CDR3 spans 14 residues, from the cysteine through the phenylalanine. CDR3 DNA only is kept here, 42 bases in frame from base 1. V loses 5 bases at its end and J loses 12 bases; junction bases beyond the gene matches: 4. CDR1 and CDR2, looked up from the germline V gene, are MNHNS and SASEGT.